This T cell receptor beta chain was sequenced during a study of T cell repertoires in cytomegalovirus infection. TCRdb independently ran MiXCR on the reads; one entry per CDR3 protein. The data contain approximately 500,000 distinct CDR3 sequences, 16% of them seen just once; the ten biggest clones take up roughly a quarter. This clonotype has at least ten counts. V shed 2 bases and J 9 bases; nucleotides not matched to a gene: 16. CDR1 SGHAT and CDR2 FQNNGV come from the germline V gene. The CDR3 extends over 17 amino acids. The chain carries TRBV11-2 and TRBJ2-1; 7 bases are shared with TRBD1. Sequencing used CD8+ T cells from PBMCs. The clonotype comes from a human donor in good health (CMV status not recorded). Some clones in this sample may be carry-over from other donors' samples. The CDR3 loop is CASSLPNIGNRGSEQFF. CDR3 coding DNA: TGTGCCAGCAGCTTACCAAACATCGGAAACAGGGGTAGTGAGCAGTTCTTC. The variable domain in full, with the rest retrieved from reference TRBV11-2 and TRBJ2-1, is EAGVAQSPRYKIIEKRQSVAFWCNPISGHATLYWYQQILGQGPKLLIQFQNNGVVDDSQLPKDRFSAERLKGVDSTLKIQPAKLEDSAVYLCASSLPNIGNRGSEQFFGPGTRLTVL.